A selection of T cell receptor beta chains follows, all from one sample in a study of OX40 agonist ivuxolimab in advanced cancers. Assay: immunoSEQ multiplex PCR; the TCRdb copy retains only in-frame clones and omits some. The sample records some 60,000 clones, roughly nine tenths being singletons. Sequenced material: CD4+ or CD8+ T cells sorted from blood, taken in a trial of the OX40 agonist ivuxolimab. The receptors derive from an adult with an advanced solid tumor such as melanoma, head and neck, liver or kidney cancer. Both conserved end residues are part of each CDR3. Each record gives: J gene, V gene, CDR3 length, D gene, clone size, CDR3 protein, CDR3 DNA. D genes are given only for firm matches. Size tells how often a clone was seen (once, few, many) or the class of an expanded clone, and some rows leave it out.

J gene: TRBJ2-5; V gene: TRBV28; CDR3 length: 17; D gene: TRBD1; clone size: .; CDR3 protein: CASSPKGQGFVEETQYF; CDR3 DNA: TGTGCCAGCAGTCCTAAGGGACAGGGATTTGTAGAAGAGACCCAGTACTTC
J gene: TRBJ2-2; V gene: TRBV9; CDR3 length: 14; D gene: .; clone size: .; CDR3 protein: CASSVDGNTGELFF; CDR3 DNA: TGTGCCAGCAGCGTAGACGGGAACACCGGGGAGCTGTTTTTT
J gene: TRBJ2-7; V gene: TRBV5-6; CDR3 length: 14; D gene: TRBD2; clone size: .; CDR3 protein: CASSLAGGNYEQYF; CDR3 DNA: TGTGCCAGCAGCTTAGCGGGAGGGAACTACGAGCAGTACTTC
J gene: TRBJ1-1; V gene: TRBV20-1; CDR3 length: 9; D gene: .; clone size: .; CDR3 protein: CSATDEAFF; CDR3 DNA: TGCAGCGCCACGGACGAAGCTTTCTTT
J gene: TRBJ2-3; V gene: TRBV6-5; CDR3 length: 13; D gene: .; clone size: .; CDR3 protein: CASSYLVTDTQYF; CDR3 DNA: TGTGCCAGCAGTTACTTAGTCACAGATACGCAGTATTTT
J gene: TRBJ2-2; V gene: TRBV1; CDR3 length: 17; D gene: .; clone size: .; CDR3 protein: CTSSQVPSGANTGELFF; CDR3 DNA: TGCACCAGCAGCCAAGTCCCAAGCGGGGCGAACACCGGGGAGCTGTTTTTT
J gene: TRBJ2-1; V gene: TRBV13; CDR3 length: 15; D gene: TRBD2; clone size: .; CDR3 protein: CASSGQSSGHNEQFF; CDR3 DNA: TGTGCCAGCAGCGGACAATCTAGCGGCCACAATGAGCAGTTCTTC
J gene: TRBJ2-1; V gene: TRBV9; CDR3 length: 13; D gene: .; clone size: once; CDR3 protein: CASSVAYGPEQFF; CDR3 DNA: TGTGCCAGCAGCGTGGCCTACGGACCAGAGCAGTTCTTC
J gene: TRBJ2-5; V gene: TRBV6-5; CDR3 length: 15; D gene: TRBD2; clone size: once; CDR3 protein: CASSYSPAGAETQYF; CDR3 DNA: TGTGCCAGCAGTTACTCCCCAGCGGGAGCAGAGACCCAGTACTTC
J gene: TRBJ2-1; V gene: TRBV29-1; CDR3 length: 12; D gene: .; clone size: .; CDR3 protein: CSVEEGDNEQFF; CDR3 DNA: TGCAGCGTTGAAGAGGGGGACAATGAGCAGTTCTTC
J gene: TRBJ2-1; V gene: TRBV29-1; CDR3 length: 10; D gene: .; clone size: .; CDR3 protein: CSVIRGEQFF; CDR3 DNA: TGCAGCGTTATTAGGGGGGAGCAGTTCTTC
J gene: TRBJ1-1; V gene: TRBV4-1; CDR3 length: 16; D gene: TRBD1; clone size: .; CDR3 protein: CASSQGGQGLNTEAFF; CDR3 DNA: TGCGCCAGCAGCCAAGGAGGACAGGGATTGAACACTGAAGCTTTCTTT
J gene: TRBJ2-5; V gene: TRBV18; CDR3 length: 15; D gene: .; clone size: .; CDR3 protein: CASSPQPGERETQYF; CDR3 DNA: TGTGCCAGCTCACCACAGCCAGGGGAACGAGAGACCCAGTACTTC
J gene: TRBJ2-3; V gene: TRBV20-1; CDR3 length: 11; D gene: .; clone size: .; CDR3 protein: CSARTPDTQYF; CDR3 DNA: TGCAGTGCTAGAACCCCAGATACGCAGTATTTT
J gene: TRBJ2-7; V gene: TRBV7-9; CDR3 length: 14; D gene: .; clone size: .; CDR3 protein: CASSPLANSYEQYF; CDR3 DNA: TGTGCCAGCAGCCCCCTAGCGAACTCCTACGAGCAGTACTTC
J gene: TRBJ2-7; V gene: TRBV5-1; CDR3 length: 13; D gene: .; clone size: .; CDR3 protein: CASSLGGRYEQYF; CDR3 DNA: TGCGCCAGCAGCTTGGGAGGCCGCTACGAGCAGTACTTC
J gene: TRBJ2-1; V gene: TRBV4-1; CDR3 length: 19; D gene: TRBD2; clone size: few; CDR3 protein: CASSQDSILAGGHAVEQFF; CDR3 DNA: TGCGCCAGCAGCCAAGATAGTATCCTAGCGGGAGGGCACGCAGTGGAGCAGTTCTTC
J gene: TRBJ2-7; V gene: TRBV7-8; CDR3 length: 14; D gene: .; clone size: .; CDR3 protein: CASSSRQGSYEQYF; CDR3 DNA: TGTGCCAGCAGCAGTAGACAAGGCTCCTACGAGCAGTACTTC
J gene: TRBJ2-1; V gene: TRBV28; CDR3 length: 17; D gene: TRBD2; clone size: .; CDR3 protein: CASSLGLAGPSYNEQFF; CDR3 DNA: TGTGCCAGCAGTTTGGGTCTAGCGGGTCCCTCCTACAATGAGCAGTTCTTC
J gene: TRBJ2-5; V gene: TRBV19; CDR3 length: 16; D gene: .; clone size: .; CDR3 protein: CASSKWTDRPQETQYF; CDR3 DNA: TGTGCCAGTAGTAAATGGACGGATCGCCCCCAAGAGACCCAGTACTTC
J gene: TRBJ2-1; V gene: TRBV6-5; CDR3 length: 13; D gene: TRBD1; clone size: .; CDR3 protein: CASSYGQGTEQFF; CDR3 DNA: TGTGCCAGCAGTTACGGACAGGGGACTGAGCAGTTCTTC
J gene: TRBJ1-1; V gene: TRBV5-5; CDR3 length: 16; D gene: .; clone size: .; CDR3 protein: CASSLWAGNLNTEAFF; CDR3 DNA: TGTGCCAGCAGCTTGTGGGCAGGAAACTTGAACACTGAAGCTTTCTTT
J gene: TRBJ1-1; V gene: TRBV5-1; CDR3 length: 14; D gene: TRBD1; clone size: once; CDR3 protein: CASSLSTGGIEAFF; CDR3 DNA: TGCGCCAGCAGCTTGAGTACAGGGGGTATTGAAGCTTTCTTT
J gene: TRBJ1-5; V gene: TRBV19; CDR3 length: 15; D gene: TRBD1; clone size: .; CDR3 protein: CASSAAGGASQPQHF; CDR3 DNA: TGTGCCAGTAGTGCCGCAGGGGGCGCGAGTCAGCCCCAGCATTTT
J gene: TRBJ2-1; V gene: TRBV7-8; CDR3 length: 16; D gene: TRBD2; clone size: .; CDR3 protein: CASSLAGGRLYNEQFF; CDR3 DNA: TGTGCCAGCAGCTTAGCCGGCGGGAGGCTCTACAATGAGCAGTTCTTC
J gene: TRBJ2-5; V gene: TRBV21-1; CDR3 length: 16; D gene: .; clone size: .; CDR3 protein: CASTVLLAGGPKAQYF; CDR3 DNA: TGTGCCAGCACCGTACTACTAGCGGGAGGCCCTAAGGCCCAGTACTTC
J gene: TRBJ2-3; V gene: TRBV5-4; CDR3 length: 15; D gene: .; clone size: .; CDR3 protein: CASSFLSAAGDTQYF; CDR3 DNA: TGTGCCAGCAGCTTTTTGTCAGCTGCGGGGGATACGCAGTATTTT
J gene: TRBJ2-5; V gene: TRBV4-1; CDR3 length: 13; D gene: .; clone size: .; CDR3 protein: CASSHPGGGGFYF; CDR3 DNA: TGCGCCAGCAGCCACCCCGGAGGGGGTGGGTTTTACTTC
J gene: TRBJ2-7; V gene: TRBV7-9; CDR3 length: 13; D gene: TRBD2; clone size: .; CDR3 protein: CASRPYGTSDKDF; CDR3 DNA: TGTGCCAGCAGGCCGTATGGGACTAGCGATAAGGACTTC
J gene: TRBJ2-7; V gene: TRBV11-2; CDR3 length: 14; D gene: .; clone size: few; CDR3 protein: CASSLAAGFYEQYF; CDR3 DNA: TGTGCCAGCAGCTTAGCAGCAGGGTTTTACGAGCAGTACTTC
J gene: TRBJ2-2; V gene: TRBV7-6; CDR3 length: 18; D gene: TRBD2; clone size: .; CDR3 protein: CASSLFLAGIGNTGELFF; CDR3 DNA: TGTGCCAGCAGCCTCTTCCTAGCGGGAATTGGCAACACCGGGGAGCTGTTTTTT
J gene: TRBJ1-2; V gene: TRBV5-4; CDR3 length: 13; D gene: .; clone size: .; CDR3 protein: CASSLGGARGYTF; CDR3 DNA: TGTGCCAGCAGCTTGGGTGGGGCTCGAGGCTACACCTTC
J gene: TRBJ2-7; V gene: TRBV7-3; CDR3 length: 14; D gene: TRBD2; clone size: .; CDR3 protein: CASSPLAGSYEQYF; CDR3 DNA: TGTGCCAGCAGCCCCCTAGCGGGATCCTACGAGCAGTACTTC